Listed here are 30 T cell receptor beta chains from one sample, sequenced in a study of regulatory T cells in long-lasting Graves disease. Researchers made TCR beta libraries by using iRepertoire HTBI primers and running Arm-PCR on CDR3 regions. From the multiplex PCR reads, TCRdb called clonotypes with MiXCR, one entry per CDR3 protein. The table lists under 300,000 distinct CDR3 sequences, around 20% of them singletons. Specified time point: newly diagnosed GD, antithyroid drugs for less than 3 months. The TCR library used RNA extracted from PBMCs. The sample here was peripheral blood mononuclear cells (PBMCs), taken at new diagnosis, from a patient treated with antithyroid drugs. These receptors came from a female donor with Graves disease.

This clonotype was observed many times. The rearrangement links TRBV28 to TRBJ1-5, with 8 positions matching TRBD1. Germline V lookup: CDR1 MDHEN, CDR2 SYDVKM. The CDR3 is 17 amino acids. With 4 bases clipped from V and 5 bases from J, the junction kept 13 bases outside the gene matches. The CDR3 protein is CASSSPMRTGKDQPQHF. The CDR3 DNA follows: TGTGCCAGCAGTTCTCCTATGCGGACAGGGAAGGATCAGCCCCAGCATTTT.

This clonotype has at least ten counts. The V call is TRBV19, the J call TRBJ2-5; TRBD1 matches at 7 bases. Germline V CDR1 and CDR2: LNHDA, SQIVND (reference sequence). V dropped 6 bases and J dropped 5; count of bases not matched to a gene: 9. This CDR3 comprises 14 residues. Written as DNA, the CDR3 is TGTGCCAGTAGGAGAACAGGGGACGGGGAGACCCAGTACTTC. This translates into CASRRTGDGETQYF.

This clonotype was counted at least ten times. This chain links TRBV20-1 with TRBJ2-1, with D uncertain. Germline CDR1 and CDR2: DFQATT and SNEGSKA (reference sequence). There are 15 residues in the CDR3. Deletions cut 0 bases from V and 0 bases from J, with 9 bases between. CDR3 sequence (DNA): TGCAGTGCTAGAGATATGGGCGTCTCCTACAATGAGCAGTTCTTC. Translation: CSARDMGVSYNEQFF.

This clonotype was found many times. CDR3 DNA sequence: TGTGCCAGCAGCCCACGGGGTGCCGGGGGCGAGCAGTACTTC. Its protein is CASSPRGAGGEQYF. The chain employs TRBV6-1 and TRBJ2-7, with a weak D call TRBD2 (6 bases). Trimming pared 6 bases from V and 6 bases from J, leaving 18 bases between. Germline CDR1 reads MNHNS; CDR2 reads SASEGT. The CDR3 loop spans 14 amino acids.

This clonotype was counted many times. The chain employs TRBV2 and TRBJ2-7; D may be TRBD1 (6 bases). V was clipped by 6 bases and J by 4 bases, with 10 bases between them. The germline CDR1 and CDR2 sequences are SNHLY and FYNNEI. This CDR3 comprises 12 residues. The CDR3 region has the DNA TGTGCCAGCAGGCCGGACAGTTACGAGCAGTACTTC. It translates to CASRPDSYEQYF.

This clonotype occurred a few times. The V gene is TRBV4-3, the J gene TRBJ1-3, with TRBD1 matching 8 bases. Trimming at V came to 0 bases and at J to 14 bases, leaving 12 bases not matched to a gene. Germline V CDR1 and CDR2: LGHNA, YSLEER. This CDR3 comprises 15 residues. CDR3 residues: CASSQEGRGRGGLYF. The DNA of the CDR3 is TGCGCCAGCAGCCAAGAAGGCAGGGGGCGAGGTGGCTTATATTTT.

This clonotype turned up a few times. The gene calls are TRBV7-9 and TRBJ2-7; D is possibly TRBD2 (5 bases). CDR3 length: 14 amino acids. Germline V CDR1 and CDR2: SEHNR, FQNEAQ (reference sequence). V was cut by 0 bases and J by 7 bases, with 13 bases left in between. Written as DNA, the CDR3 is TGTGCCAGCAGCTTAGCGGTCCAGACGGGGGAGCAGTACTTC. As protein: CASSLAVQTGEQYF.

This clonotype came up many times. This chain links TRBV24-1 with TRBJ1-1; D is unclear. The CDR3 is 11 amino acids. The germline V gene has CDR1 KGHDR and CDR2 SFDVKD. Trimming pared 1 base from V and 7 bases from J, leaving 3 bases between. The CDR3 reads CATSDLNEAFF. CDR3 in DNA: TGTGCCACCAGTGATTTAAATGAAGCTTTCTTT.

The CDR3 DNA follows: TGTGCCAGCAGCGTAGATGTTAGCGAGGGAGATACGCAGTATTTT. This sequence encodes CASSVDVSEGDTQYF. The chain recombines TRBV9 with TRBJ2-3; the D gene is possibly TRBD2 (5 bases). The CDR3 is made up of 15 amino acids. From germline, CDR1 is SGDLS and CDR2 YYNGEE. Trimming left V 0 bases short and J 5 bases short, with 13 bases between.

This clonotype was counted many times. The V call is TRBV9, the J call TRBJ1-1, with D maybe TRBD1 (6 bases). The V gene's germline CDR1 is SGDLS and CDR2 YYNGEE. The CDR3 spans 16 residues. V was trimmed by 5 bases and J by 2 bases, leaving 19 bases between them. CDR3 sequence reads: CASRNLRAGVNTEAFF. CDR3 nucleotide sequence: TGTGCCAGCAGAAACCTGCGGGCAGGGGTTAACACTGAAGCTTTCTTT.

The chain carries TRBV28 and TRBJ1-5; D gene unclear. Trimming pared 6 bases from V and 5 bases from J, leaving 11 bases between. The length of the CDR3 is 13 residues. Germline V gene sequence: CDR1 MDHEN, CDR2 SYDVKM. In DNA, the CDR3 is TGTGCCAGCAGCCGGGTCTTAGATCAGCCCCAGCATTTT. This sequence encodes CASSRVLDQPQHF.

This clonotype has just a few counts. This chain uses TRBV7-9 with TRBJ1-1, with D possibly being TRBD1 (5 bases). Germline V gene lookup returns CDR1 SEHNR and CDR2 FQNEAQ (reference sequence). Trimming removed 0 bases at V and 7 bases at J, with 9 bases between. The CDR3 is 13 residues long. DNA of the CDR3: TGTGCCAGCAGCTTAGCTGGGGACGTTGAAGCTTTCTTT. This translates into CASSLAGDVEAFF.

This chain joins TRBV29-1 and TRBJ2-3, with D maybe TRBD2 (6 bases). Germline CDR1 and CDR2: SQVTM and ANQGSEA. V shed 4 bases and J shed 3 bases, with 11 bases lying between them. This CDR3 has 13 residues. In DNA form, the CDR3 reads TGCAGCGTTGCCGGGGGTCAAACAGATACGCAGTATTTT. Amino acid sequence: CSVAGGQTDTQYF.

There are a few counts of this clonotype. This chain connects TRBV19 to TRBJ2-5; D remains unclear. The V gene's germline CDR1 is LNHDA and CDR2 SQIVND (reference sequence). The CDR3 extends over 15 amino acids. Trimming removed 3 bases from V and 5 bases from J, with 16 bases in between. CDR3 region: CASSISGSPGETQYF. CDR3 nucleotides: TGTGCCAGTAGTATCTCAGGTTCCCCTGGGGAGACCCAGTACTTC. The full variable domain, in which reference TRBV19 and TRBJ2-5 provide the parts outside the CDR3, is DGGITQSPKYLFRKEGQNVTLSCEQNLNHDAMYWYRQDPGQGLRLIYYSQIVNDFQKGDIAEGYSVSREKKESFPLTVTSAQKNPTAFYLCASSISGSPGETQYFGPGTRLLVL.

Ten or more counts support this clonotype. The rearrangement uses TRBV5-4 and TRBJ2-3; D gene ambiguous. Trimming removed 0 bases at V and 2 bases at J, with 7 bases between. The CDR3 has 14 amino acids. Per the germline V gene, CDR1 is SGHNT and CDR2 is YYREEE (reference sequence). The CDR3 DNA reads TGTGCCAGCAGCTTGGCCCAGAACACAGATACGCAGTATTTT. The encoded protein is CASSLAQNTDTQYF.

This clonotype was seen many times. J is TRBJ2-7 and V is TRBV5-4; 7 nucleotides match TRBD2. CDR3 length: 14 amino acids. Germline trimming cut 6 bases from V and 7 bases from J; bases unmatched to any gene: 13. CDR1 and CDR2 from the germline V gene are SGHNT and YYREEE (reference sequence). In DNA, the CDR3 is TGTGCCAGCACTCCGGGGGGACCCGGAGGGGAGCAGTACTTC. Amino acids: CASTPGGPGGEQYF.

This clonotype was seen many times. The chain is built from TRBV7-9 and TRBJ2-6; perhaps TRBD1 as D (5 bases). The V gene's germline CDR1 is SEHNR and CDR2 FQNEAQ (reference sequence). This CDR3 region has 17 residues. V lost 1 base and J 2 bases, leaving 12 bases between the germline ends. The CDR3 nucleotides are TGTGCCAGCAGCTTAGGAGATTCAGGGACTGGGGCCAACGTCCTGACTTTC. Translation: CASSLGDSGTGANVLTF.

The sample holds many counts of this clonotype. As DNA, the CDR3 is TGTGCCAGCAGCTTGGGAGGGTTAGCGTCGGCAGGCTACACCTTC. Residues: CASSLGGLASAGYTF. The chain uses TRBV5-6 and TRBJ1-2; D remains unclear. CDR1 and CDR2 from the germline V gene are SGHDT and YYEEEE. There are 15 residues in the CDR3. V shed 0 bases and J shed 8 bases, with 17 bases lying between them.

This clonotype appeared many times. The V and J genes are TRBV27 and TRBJ1-1, with D possibly being TRBD1 (6 bases). CDR1 MNHEY and CDR2 SMNVEV come from the germline V gene (reference sequence). Trimming pared 3 bases from V and 1 base from J, leaving 9 bases between. The CDR3 is 14 residues long. CDR3 sequence: CASSFTGSNTEAFF. In DNA form, the CDR3 reads TGTGCCAGCAGTTTTACAGGGTCGAACACTGAAGCTTTCTTT.

This clonotype has a count of ten or more. V and J are TRBV20-1 and TRBJ2-3; 13 bases match TRBD2. The V and J ends lost 6 bases and 2 bases, in that order; junction bases with no gene match: 8. This CDR3 is 16 amino acids long. Germline lookup yields CDR1 DFQATT and CDR2 SNEGSKA (reference sequence). This CDR3 reads CSALGLAGPLTDTQYF. CDR3 nucleotides: TGCAGTGCGCTGGGACTAGCGGGACCCCTCACAGATACGCAGTATTTT.

This clonotype was counted ten times or more. The chain employs TRBV20-1 and TRBJ1-2, with 7 bases that match TRBD1. CDR3 length equals 14 residues. CDR1 DFQATT and CDR2 SNEGSKA come from the germline V gene (reference sequence). Losses at the gene ends were 6 bases for V and 2 bases for J; bases not matched to a gene: 9. The CDR3 is CSAQNTGENYGYTF. CDR3 sequence (DNA): TGCAGTGCACAGAATACAGGGGAAAACTATGGCTACACCTTC.

The table lists this clonotype with many counts. The V and J genes are TRBV5-1 and TRBJ2-3; D is unclear. Germline V lookup: CDR1 SGHRS, CDR2 YFSETQ. This CDR3 contains 16 residues. The V gene lost 3 bases and the J gene lost 11 bases, with 25 bases spanning the gap. DNA of the CDR3: TGCGCCAGCAGCTCGATGGACGCACATCCCGCAGGTGGGCAGTATTTT. It specifies CASSSMDAHPAGGQYF.

The chain couples TRBV6-1 to TRBJ2-7; D is uncertain. This CDR3 has 12 residues. V lost 7 bases and J 3 bases, leaving 10 bases between the germline ends. Germline CDR1 MNHNS, CDR2 SASEGT. The DNA of the CDR3 is TGTGCCAGCACCGAAACTTACTACGAGCAGTACGTC. Amino acid sequence: CASTETYYEQYV.

This clonotype has a count of ten or more. The chain carries TRBV28 and TRBJ2-1, with 9 bases identical to TRBD2. V was pared by 5 bases and J by 4 bases, with 6 bases of the junction left unmatched. The CDR3 consists of 15 residues. Looked up from germline, CDR1 is MDHEN and CDR2 is SYDVKM. The CDR3, as DNA: TGTGCCAGCAGTATGACTAGCGGTGCGTACAATGAGCAGTTCTTC. This sequence encodes CASSMTSGAYNEQFF.

This clonotype was seen many times. The chain is built from TRBV2 and TRBJ2-7, with TRBD2 matching 7 bases. This CDR3 contains 14 residues. CDR1 and CDR2 (germline): SNHLY, FYNNEI. Trimming took 7 bases from V and 0 from J; bases not matched to a gene: 6. Here the CDR3 reads CASNLAASSYEQYF. CDR3 sequence (DNA): TGTGCCAGCAATCTAGCGGCCAGCTCCTACGAGCAGTACTTC.

This clonotype has a count of ten or more. The chain employs TRBV7-8 and TRBJ2-7, with a tentative D call TRBD1 (5 bases). V was shortened by 4 bases and J by 1 base, with 8 bases between the two germline ends. The CDR3 covers 13 residues. Germline V gene sequence: CDR1 SGHVS, CDR2 FQNEAQ. The CDR3 DNA is TGTGCCAGCAGCTCAGGGTTTTCCTACGAGCAGTACTTC. Translating gives CASSSGFSYEQYF.

This clonotype occurred many times. The chain links TRBV2 to TRBJ2-5; D is unclear. The V end lost 5 bases, the J end lost 5 bases, and 6 bases lay between the germline ends. The length of the CDR3 is 11 residues. Germline V CDR1 and CDR2: SNHLY, FYNNEI. Written as DNA, the CDR3 is TGTGCCAGCAGTTTATCGGAGACCCAGTACTTC. Translated, it gives CASSLSETQYF.

The chain joins TRBV2 to TRBJ2-1; D remains unclear. Germline CDR1 SNHLY, CDR2 FYNNEI. The CDR3 sequence is 15 residues long. Trimming cost V 4 bases and J 5 bases, with 15 bases left between them. The CDR3 DNA follows: TGTGCCAGCAGTGGGTCGGAAATTTTTAACAATGAGCAGTTCTTC. It is translated as CASSGSEIFNNEQFF. Drawing the rest from reference TRBV2 and TRBJ2-1, the complete variable domain is EPEVTQTPSHQVTQMGQEVILRCVPISNHLYFYWYRQILGQKVEFLVSFYNNEISEKSEIFDDQFSVERPDGSNFTLKIRSTKLEDSAMYFCASSGSEIFNNEQFFGPGTRLTVL.

The rearrangement joins TRBV20-1 to TRBJ1-1, with no clear D. The CDR3 is made up of 14 amino acids. V was trimmed by 0 bases and J by 1 base, leaving 9 bases between them. CDR1 DFQATT and CDR2 SNEGSKA come from the germline V gene (reference sequence). CDR3 sequence reads: CSARDIWKNTEAFF. CDR3 DNA: TGCAGTGCTAGAGATATCTGGAAGAACACTGAAGCTTTCTTT.

The J gene is TRBJ1-2, the V gene TRBV20-1, with D possibly being TRBD1 (5 bases). V was cut by 5 bases and J by 4 bases, with 14 bases left in between. The CDR3 has 13 residues. Germline CDR1 and CDR2: DFQATT and SNEGSKA (reference sequence). The CDR3 here is CSAPGGALYGYTF. For the CDR3, the DNA is TGCAGTGCTCCCGGGGGAGCGCTCTATGGCTACACCTTC.